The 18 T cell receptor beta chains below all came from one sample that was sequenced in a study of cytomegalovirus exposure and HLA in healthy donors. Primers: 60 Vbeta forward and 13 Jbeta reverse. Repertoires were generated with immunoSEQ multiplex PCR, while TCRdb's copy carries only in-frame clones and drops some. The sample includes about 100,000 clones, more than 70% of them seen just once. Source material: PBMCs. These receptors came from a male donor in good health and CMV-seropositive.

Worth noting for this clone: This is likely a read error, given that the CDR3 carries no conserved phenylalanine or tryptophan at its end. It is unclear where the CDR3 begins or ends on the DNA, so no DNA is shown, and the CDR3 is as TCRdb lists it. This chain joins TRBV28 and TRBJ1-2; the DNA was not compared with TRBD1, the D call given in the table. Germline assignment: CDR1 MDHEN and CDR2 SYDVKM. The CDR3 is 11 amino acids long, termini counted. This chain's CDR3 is CATGSGSRVFI.

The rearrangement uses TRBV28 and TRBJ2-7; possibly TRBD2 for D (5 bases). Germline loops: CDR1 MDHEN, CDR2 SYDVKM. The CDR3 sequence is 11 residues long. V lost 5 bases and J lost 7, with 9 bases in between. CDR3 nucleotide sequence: TGTGCCAGCAGTCTGGACTGGGAGCAGTACTTC. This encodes CASSLDWEQYF.

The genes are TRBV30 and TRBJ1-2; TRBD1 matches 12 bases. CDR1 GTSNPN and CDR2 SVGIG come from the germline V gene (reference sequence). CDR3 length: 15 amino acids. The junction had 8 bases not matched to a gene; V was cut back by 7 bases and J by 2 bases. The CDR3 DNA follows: TGTGCCTCTTCAGCCGGGACAGGGGGCAACTATGGCTACACCTTC. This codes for CASSAGTGGNYGYTF.

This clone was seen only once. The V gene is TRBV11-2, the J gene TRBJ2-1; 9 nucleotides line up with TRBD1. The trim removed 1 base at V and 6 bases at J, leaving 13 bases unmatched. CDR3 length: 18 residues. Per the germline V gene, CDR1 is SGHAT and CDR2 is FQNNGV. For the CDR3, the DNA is TGTGCCAGCAGCTTAGTCGCCAGTCAGGGGACAGGGATCAATGAGCAGTTCTTC. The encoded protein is CASSLVASQGTGINEQFF.

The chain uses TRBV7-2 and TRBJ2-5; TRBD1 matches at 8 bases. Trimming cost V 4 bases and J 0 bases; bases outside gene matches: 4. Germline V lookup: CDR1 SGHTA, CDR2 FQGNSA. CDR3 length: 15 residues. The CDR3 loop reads CASSSGGAYQETQYF. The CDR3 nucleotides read TGTGCCAGCAGCTCAGGGGGCGCGTACCAAGAGACCCAGTACTTC.

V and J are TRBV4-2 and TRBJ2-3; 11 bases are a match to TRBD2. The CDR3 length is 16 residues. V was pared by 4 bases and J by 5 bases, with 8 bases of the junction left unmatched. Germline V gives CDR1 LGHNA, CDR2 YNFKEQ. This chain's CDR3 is CASSRQLAGDVDTQYF. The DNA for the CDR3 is TGTGCCAGCAGCCGACAACTAGCGGGAGATGTAGATACGCAGTATTTT.

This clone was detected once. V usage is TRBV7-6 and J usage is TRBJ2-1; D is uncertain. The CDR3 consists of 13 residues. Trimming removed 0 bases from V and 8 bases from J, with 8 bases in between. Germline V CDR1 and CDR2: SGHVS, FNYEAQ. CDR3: CASSLARIDEQFF. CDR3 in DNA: TGTGCCAGCAGCTTAGCCAGGATCGATGAGCAGTTCTTC.

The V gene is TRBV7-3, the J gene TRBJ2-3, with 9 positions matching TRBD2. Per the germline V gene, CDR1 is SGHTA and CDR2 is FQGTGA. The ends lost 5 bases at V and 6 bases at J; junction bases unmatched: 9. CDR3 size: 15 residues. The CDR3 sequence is CASSPGTSSFDTQYF. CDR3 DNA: TGTGCCAGCAGCCCAGGGACTAGCAGCTTCGATACGCAGTATTTT.

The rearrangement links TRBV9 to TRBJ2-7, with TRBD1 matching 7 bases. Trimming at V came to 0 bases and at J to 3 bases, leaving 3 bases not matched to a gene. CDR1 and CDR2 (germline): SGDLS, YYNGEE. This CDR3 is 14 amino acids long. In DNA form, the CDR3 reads TGTGCCAGCAGCGTAGGCAACAGGGGCTACGAGCAGTACTTC. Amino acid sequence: CASSVGNRGYEQYF. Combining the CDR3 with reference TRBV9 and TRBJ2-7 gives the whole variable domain DSGVTQTPKHLITATGQRVTLRCSPRSGDLSVYWYQQSLDQGLQFLIQYYNGEERAKGNILERFSAQQFPDLHSELNLSSLELGDSALYFCASSVGNRGYEQYFGPGTRLTVT.

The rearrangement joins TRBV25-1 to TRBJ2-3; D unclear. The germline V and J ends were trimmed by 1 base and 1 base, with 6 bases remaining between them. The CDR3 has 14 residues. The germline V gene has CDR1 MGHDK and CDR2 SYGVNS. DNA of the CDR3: TGTGCCAGCAGTGAATGGGCAGGCACAGATACGCAGTATTTT. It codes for CASSEWAGTDTQYF. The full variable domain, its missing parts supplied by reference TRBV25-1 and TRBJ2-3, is EADIYQTPRYLVIGTGKKITLECSQTMGHDKMYWYQQDPGMELHLIHYSYGVNSTEKGDLSSESTVSRIRTEHFPLTLESARPSHTSQYLCASSEWAGTDTQYFGPGTRLTVL.

CDR3 sequence reads: CASSPGFSYEQYF. CDR3 coding DNA: TGCGCCAGCTCCCCCGGGTTCTCCTACGAGCAGTACTTC. This sequence joins TRBV5-1 and TRBJ2-7; D call uncertain. Germline-derived CDR1 and CDR2 are SGHRS and YFSETQ. There are 13 residues in the CDR3. The V and J ends lost 7 bases and 0 bases respectively, with 11 bases between them. Full variable domain (outside the CDR3, taken from reference TRBV5-1 and TRBJ2-7): KAGVTQTPRYLIKTRGQQVTLSCSPISGHRSVSWYQQTPGQGLQFLFEYFSETQRNKGNFPGRFSGRQFSNSRSEMNVSTLELGDSALYLCASSPGFSYEQYFGPGTRLTVT.

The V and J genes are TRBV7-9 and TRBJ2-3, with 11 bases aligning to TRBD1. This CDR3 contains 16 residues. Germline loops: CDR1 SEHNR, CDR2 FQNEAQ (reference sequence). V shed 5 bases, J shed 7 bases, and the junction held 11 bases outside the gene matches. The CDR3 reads CASSRPGQGGLNTQYF. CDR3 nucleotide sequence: TGTGCCAGCAGCCGCCCGGGACAGGGGGGGTTGAATACGCAGTATTTT.

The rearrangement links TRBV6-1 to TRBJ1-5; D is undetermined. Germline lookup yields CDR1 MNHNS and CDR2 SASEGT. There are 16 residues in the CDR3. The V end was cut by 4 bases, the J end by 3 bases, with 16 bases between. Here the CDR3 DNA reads TGTGCCAGCAGTGTATTGGGCAGCCTTTTCAATCAGCCCCAGCATTTT. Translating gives CASSVLGSLFNQPQHF.

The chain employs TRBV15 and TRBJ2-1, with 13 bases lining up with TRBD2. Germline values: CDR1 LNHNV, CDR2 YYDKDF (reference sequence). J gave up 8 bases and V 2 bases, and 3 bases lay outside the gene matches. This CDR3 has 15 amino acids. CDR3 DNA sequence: TGTGCCACCAGCAGAAGGACTAGCGGGAGCGATGAGCAGTTCTTC. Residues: CATSRRTSGSDEQFF.

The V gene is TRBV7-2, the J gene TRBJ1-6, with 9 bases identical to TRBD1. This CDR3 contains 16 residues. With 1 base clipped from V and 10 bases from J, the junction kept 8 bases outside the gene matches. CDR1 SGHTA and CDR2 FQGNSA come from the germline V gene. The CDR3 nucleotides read TGTGCCAGCAGCTTAGTGTTGGACAGGGGAGGATCACCCCTCCACTTT. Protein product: CASSLVLDRGGSPLHF.

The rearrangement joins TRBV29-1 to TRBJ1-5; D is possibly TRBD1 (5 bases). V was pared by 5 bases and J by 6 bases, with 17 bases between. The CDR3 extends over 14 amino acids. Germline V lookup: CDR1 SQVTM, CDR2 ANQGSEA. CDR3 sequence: CSVRTGAGGQPQHF. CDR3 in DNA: TGCAGCGTTCGTACCGGGGCCGGGGGTCAGCCCCAGCATTTT. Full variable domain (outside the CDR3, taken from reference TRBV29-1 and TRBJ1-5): SAVISQKPSRDICQRGTSLTIQCQVDSQVTMMFWYRQQPGQSLTLIATANQGSEATYESGFVIDKFPISRPNLTFSTLTVSNMSPEDSSIYLCSVRTGAGGQPQHFGDGTRLSIL.

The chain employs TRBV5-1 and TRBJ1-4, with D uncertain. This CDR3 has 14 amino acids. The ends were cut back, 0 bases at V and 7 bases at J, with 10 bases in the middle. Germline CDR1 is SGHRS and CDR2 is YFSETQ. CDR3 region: CASSLDVAAEKLFF. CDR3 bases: TGCGCCAGCAGCTTGGATGTGGCTGCTGAAAAACTGTTTTTT.

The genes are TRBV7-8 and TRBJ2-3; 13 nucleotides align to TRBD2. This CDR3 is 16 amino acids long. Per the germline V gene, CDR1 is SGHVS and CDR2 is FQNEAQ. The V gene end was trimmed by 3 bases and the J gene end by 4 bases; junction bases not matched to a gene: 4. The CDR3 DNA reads TGTGCCAGCAGCTTTCGGACTAGCGGGAGCTCAGATACGCAGTATTTT. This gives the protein CASSFRTSGSSDTQYF.